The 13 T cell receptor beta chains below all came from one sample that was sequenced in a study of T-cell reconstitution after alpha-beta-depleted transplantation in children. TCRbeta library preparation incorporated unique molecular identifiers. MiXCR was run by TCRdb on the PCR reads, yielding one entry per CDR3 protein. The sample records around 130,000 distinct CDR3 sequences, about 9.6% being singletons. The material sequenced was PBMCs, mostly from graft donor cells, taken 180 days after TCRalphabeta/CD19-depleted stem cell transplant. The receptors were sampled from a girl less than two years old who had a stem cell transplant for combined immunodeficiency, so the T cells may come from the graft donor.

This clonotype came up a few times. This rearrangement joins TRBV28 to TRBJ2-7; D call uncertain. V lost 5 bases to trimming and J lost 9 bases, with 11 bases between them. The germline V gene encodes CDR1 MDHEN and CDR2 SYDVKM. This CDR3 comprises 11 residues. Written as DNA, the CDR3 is TGTGCCAGCAGTCCCCACCGGGTGCAGTACTTC. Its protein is CASSPHRVQYF.

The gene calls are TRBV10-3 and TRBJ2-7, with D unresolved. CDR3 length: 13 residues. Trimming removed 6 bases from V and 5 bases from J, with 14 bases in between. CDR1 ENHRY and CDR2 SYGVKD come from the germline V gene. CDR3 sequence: CAISARLLHEQYF. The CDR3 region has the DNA TGTGCCATCAGCGCTAGGCTCCTCCACGAGCAGTACTTC.

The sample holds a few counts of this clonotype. CDR3 residues: CASSLRATEKLFF. Here the CDR3 DNA reads TGTGCCAGTAGTCTCAGGGCGACTGAAAAACTGTTTTTT. V usage is TRBV19 and J usage is TRBJ1-4; weak D call: TRBD1 (5 bases). CDR1 and CDR2 (germline): LNHDA, SQIVND (reference sequence). The CDR3 runs 13 residues. The ends were cut back, 5 bases at V and 7 bases at J, with 11 bases in the middle.

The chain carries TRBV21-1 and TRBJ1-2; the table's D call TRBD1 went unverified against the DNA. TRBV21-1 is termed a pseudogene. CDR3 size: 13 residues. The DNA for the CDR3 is TGTGCCAGCAGCAAGGGCAGGGGGAATGGCTACACCTTC. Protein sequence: CASSKGRGNGYTF.

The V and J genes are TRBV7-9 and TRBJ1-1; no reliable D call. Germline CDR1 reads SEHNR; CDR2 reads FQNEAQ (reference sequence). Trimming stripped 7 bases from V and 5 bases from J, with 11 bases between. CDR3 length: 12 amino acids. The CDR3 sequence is CASTMEGTEAFF. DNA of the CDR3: TGTGCCAGCACCATGGAAGGGACTGAAGCTTTCTTT.

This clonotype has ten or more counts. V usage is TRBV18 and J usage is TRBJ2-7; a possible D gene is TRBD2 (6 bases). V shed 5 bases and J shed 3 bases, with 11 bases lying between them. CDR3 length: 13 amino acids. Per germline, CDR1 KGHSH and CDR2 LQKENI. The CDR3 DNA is TGTGCCAGCTCAGGGCAGGGAGGCTACGAGCAGTACTTC. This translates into CASSGQGGYEQYF.

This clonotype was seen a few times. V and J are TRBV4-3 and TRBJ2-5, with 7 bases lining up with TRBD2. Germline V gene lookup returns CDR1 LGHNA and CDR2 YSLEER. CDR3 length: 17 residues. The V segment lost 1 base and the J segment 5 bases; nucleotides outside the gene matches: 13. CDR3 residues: CASSQGGLLGEGETQYF. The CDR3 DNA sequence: TGCGCCAGCAGCCAAGGGGGTCTTCTGGGGGAGGGGGAGACCCAGTACTTC.

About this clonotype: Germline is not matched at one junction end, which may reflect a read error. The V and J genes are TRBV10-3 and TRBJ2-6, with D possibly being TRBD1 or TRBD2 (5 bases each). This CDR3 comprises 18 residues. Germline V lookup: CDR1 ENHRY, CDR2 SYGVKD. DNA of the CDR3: TGTGCCATCACACAAAGCGGCAGGTCCTCCTCTGGGGCCAACGGCCTGACTTTC. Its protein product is CAITQSGRSSSGANGLTF.

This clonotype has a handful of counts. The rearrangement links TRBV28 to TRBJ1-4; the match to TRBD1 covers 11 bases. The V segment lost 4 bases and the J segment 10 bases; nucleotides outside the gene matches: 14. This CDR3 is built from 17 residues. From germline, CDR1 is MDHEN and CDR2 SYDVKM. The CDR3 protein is CASSSWTGGAVEGKLFF. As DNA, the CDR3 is TGTGCCAGCAGTTCCTGGACAGGGGGCGCGGTGGAAGGAAAACTGTTTTTT. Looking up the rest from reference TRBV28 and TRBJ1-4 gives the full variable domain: DVKVTQSSRYLVKRTGEKVFLECVQDMDHENMFWYRQDPGLGLRLIYFSYDVKMKEKGDIPEGYSVSREKKERFSLILESASTNQTSMYLCASSSWTGGAVEGKLFFGSGTQLSVL.

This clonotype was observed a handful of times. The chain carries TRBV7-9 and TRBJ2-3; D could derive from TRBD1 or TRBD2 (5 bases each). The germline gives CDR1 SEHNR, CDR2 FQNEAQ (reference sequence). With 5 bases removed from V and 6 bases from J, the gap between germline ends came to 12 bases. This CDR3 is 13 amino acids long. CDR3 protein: CASSPQDFDTQYF. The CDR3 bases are TGTGCCAGCAGCCCACAGGACTTCGATACGCAGTATTTT.

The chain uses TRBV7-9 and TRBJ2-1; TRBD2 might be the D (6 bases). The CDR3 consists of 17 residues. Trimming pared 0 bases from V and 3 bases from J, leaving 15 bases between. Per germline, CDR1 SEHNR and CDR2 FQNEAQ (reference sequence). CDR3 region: CASSLARGLRIYNEQFF. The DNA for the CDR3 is TGTGCCAGCAGCTTAGCTCGGGGACTGCGGATCTACAATGAGCAGTTCTTC.

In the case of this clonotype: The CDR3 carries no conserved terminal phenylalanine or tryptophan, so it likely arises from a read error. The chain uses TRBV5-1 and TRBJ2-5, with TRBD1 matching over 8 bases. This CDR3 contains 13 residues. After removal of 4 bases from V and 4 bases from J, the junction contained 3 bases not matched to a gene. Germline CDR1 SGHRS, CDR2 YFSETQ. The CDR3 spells CASSPGQGETQYL. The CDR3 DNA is TGCGCCAGCAGCCCTGGACAGGGAGAGACCCAGTACTTA.

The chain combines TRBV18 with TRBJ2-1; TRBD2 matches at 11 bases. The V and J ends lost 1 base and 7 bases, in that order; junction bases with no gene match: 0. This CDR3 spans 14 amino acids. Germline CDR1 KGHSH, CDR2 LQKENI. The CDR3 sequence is CASSPLAGGNEQFF. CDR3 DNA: TGTGCCAGCTCACCACTAGCGGGAGGGAATGAGCAGTTCTTC.